A selection of T cell receptor beta chains follows, all from one sample in a study of technical replicates of blood from four donors. Clones were sequenced by immunoSEQ multiplex PCR, and TCRdb holds only the in-frame ones, with some missing. The repertoire holds roughly 100,000 clones, with 95% as singletons. Sequencing was done on a sample of T cells isolated from PBMCs. The receptors come from a human donor in good health. The CDR3 runs from the conserved cysteine through the conserved F or W. A D gene is named only where the DNA matches it firmly. Rows give clone size only sometimes, using once, few, many, or a class for an expanded clone.

TRBV5-1,.,TRBJ1-4,.,14,CASSYRATNEKLFF,TGCGCCAGCAGCTACAGGGCCACTAATGAAAAACTGTTTTTT
TRBV25-1,.,TRBJ1-5,TRBD1,15,CASSESDRGLQPQHF,TGTGCCAGCAGTGAATCGGATAGGGGGCTTCAGCCCCAGCATTTT
TRBV7-3,.,TRBJ2-2,TRBD1,15,CASSPGTVNTGELFF,TGTGCCAGCAGCCCCGGGACAGTTAACACCGGGGAGCTGTTTTTT
TRBV11-2,.,TRBJ1-5,TRBD1,18,CASSLAMGQGFSNQPQHF,TGTGCCAGCAGCTTAGCGATGGGACAGGGTTTTAGCAATCAGCCCCAGCATTTT
TRBV6-5,.,TRBJ2-1,TRBD2,14,CATSGGRLHNEQFF,TGTGCCACCTCGGGCGGGAGACTCCACAATGAGCAGTTCTTC
TRBV27,.,TRBJ1-2,.,16,CASGSGHPRPYYGYTF,TGTGCCAGCGGTTCGGGACACCCAAGACCTTACTATGGCTACACCTTC
TRBV9,.,TRBJ2-7,TRBD2,15,CASSVGLAAGGEQYF,TGTGCCAGCAGCGTAGGACTAGCGGCCGGGGGCGAGCAGTACTTC
TRBV28,.,TRBJ2-3,.,13,CASSLSLTDTQYF,TGTGCCAGCAGTTTGAGTCTCACAGATACGCAGTATTTT
TRBV28,.,TRBJ2-1,TRBD2,12,CASRTSGVEQFF,TGTGCCAGCAGGACTAGCGGGGTTGAGCAGTTCTTC
TRBV11-3,.,TRBJ2-1,TRBD1,17,CASSPKTGFDSYNEQFF,TGTGCCAGCAGCCCTAAGACAGGGTTCGACTCCTACAATGAGCAGTTCTTC
TRBV27,.,TRBJ2-7,TRBD2,14,CASSLFAGGHEQYF,TGTGCCAGCAGTTTATTTGCGGGGGGTCACGAGCAGTACTTC
TRBV2,.,TRBJ2-7,TRBD2,12,CGGSGSSYEQYF,TGTGGCGGTAGCGGGTCATCCTACGAGCAGTACTTC
TRBV5-4,.,TRBJ2-2,TRBD2,15,CASSLTSANTGELFF,TGTGCCAGCAGCTTGACTAGCGCGAACACCGGGGAGCTGTTTTTT
TRBV19,once,TRBJ2-7,.,14,CASSRPDGTYEQYF,TGTGCCAGTAGTCGGCCCGACGGGACCTACGAGCAGTACTTC
TRBV5-4,.,TRBJ2-7,TRBD2,16,CASSDYRTSVVHEQYF,TGTGCCAGCAGCGACTATCGGACTAGCGTTGTTCACGAGCAGTACTTC
TRBV27,.,TRBJ2-1,TRBD1,16,CASSPFRQGSYNEQFF,TGTGCCAGCAGCCCTTTTAGACAGGGGTCCTACAATGAGCAGTTCTTC
TRBV28,.,TRBJ1-2,TRBD1,12,CASRGTGYGYTF,TGTGCCAGCAGGGGGACAGGGTATGGCTACACCTTC
TRBV5-6,.,TRBJ2-7,.,14,CASSFLAGVYEQYF,TGTGCCAGCAGCTTTTTGGCAGGGGTGTACGAGCAGTACTTC
TRBV7-3,few,TRBJ2-1,TRBD1,13,CASSSTGGNEQFF,TGTGCCAGCAGCTCCACAGGGGGCAATGAGCAGTTCTTC
TRBV2,.,TRBJ1-4,TRBD1,15,CASSDWTGGGEKLFF,TGTGCCAGCAGTGATTGGACAGGGGGAGGTGAAAAACTGTTTTTT
TRBV5-1,.,TRBJ1-6,.,15,CASSLEAASNSPLHF,TGCGCCAGCAGCTTGGAAGCGGCGTCGAATTCACCCCTCCACTTT
TRBV4-1,.,TRBJ1-1,.,13,CASSRSAGTEAFF,TGCGCCAGCAGCCGCTCCGCGGGGACTGAAGCTTTCTTT
TRBV11-3,.,TRBJ2-3,.,12,CASSFEGQGQYF,TGTGCCAGCAGCTTTGAGGGACAAGGGCAGTATTTT
TRBV5-4,.,TRBJ2-2,TRBD1,17,CASRQGAGNANTGELFF,TGTGCCAGCAGACAGGGGGCAGGGAACGCGAACACCGGGGAGCTGTTTTTT
TRBV11-3,.,TRBJ2-7,.,12,CASSLHPTEQYF,TGTGCCAGCAGCCTCCACCCGACAGAGCAGTACTTC
TRBV11-3,.,TRBJ2-7,TRBD1,14,CASSTGDSLNEQYF,TGTGCCAGCAGCACCGGGGACAGTCTAAACGAGCAGTACTTC
TRBV7-2,.,TRBJ1-4,.,14,CASSSYLGLQKLFF,TGTGCCAGCAGCTCGTACTTGGGACTTCAAAAACTGTTTTTT
TRBV25-1,.,TRBJ1-1,.,12,CASSEGRGEAFF,TGTGCCAGCAGTGAAGGCAGGGGTGAAGCTTTCTTT
TRBV19,.,TRBJ2-3,.,13,CASSIRRTDTQYF,TGTGCCAGTAGTATCAGGAGGACAGATACGCAGTATTTT
TRBV27,.,TRBJ2-3,.,15,CASSPLAVSTDTQYF,TGTGCCAGCAGCCCCTTAGCGGTGAGCACAGATACGCAGTATTTT
TRBV6-5,.,TRBJ1-1,.,16,CASSYRLGEGGTEAFF,TGTGCCAGCAGTTACAGGCTTGGGGAGGGGGGGACTGAAGCTTTCTTT
TRBV19,few,TRBJ2-1,TRBD1,12,CASSVDRGEQFF,TGTGCCAGTAGTGTGGACAGGGGAGAGCAGTTCTTC
TRBV19,once,TRBJ1-6,TRBD1,15,CASSMRQGANSPLHF,TGTGCCAGTAGTATGAGACAGGGGGCTAACTCACCCCTCCACTTT
TRBV30,.,TRBJ1-2,.,12,CAWVSGVYGYTF,TGTGCCTGGGTTTCAGGGGTGTATGGCTACACCTTC
TRBV10-1,.,TRBJ2-1,.,15,CAKPWGDPLRNEQFF,TGCGCCAAACCGTGGGGGGACCCTTTGAGGAATGAGCAGTTCTTC
TRBV7-2,once,TRBJ2-2,TRBD1,17,CASSRPGQGANTGELFF,TGTGCCAGCAGTCGTCCGGGACAGGGGGCGAACACCGGGGAGCTGTTTTTT
TRBV19,.,TRBJ1-4,TRBD1,18,CASSSLDDRVLPREKLFF,TGTGCCAGTAGCAGCCTGGATGACAGGGTTTTACCGCGAGAAAAACTGTTTTTT
TRBV6-6,once,TRBJ2-1,.,15,CASSFGEAIYNEQFF,TGTGCCAGCAGTTTCGGGGAAGCGATATACAATGAGCAGTTCTTC
TRBV9,.,TRBJ2-4,TRBD2,16,CASSAGGGTSVNIQYF,TGTGCCAGCAGCGCGGGGGGAGGAACTAGCGTAAACATTCAGTACTTC